This T cell receptor (beta chain) is drawn from a study of CD8+CD57+ T cells in acquired aplastic anemia. For the study at large: The mean DNA yield obtained from sorted CD4+ and CD8+ cells came to approximately 3.2 ug. Study conclusions and caveats: Over 25 shared CD8+ CDR3s appeared highly expressed within patients' immunodominant clones.

The authors sequenced patients whose flow cytometry had shown CD8+CD57+ cell expansion. Patients uniformly had severe acquired aplastic anemia. Each patient gave a blood sample that was collected before any therapy had been received. Using genomic DNA as the template, TCR beta VDJ and CDR3 profiling was carried out. One entry per CDR3 protein, called by TCRdb with MiXCR from the reads. The sample carries fewer than 200,000 distinct CDR3 sequences, 71% recorded once. This clonotype was observed a handful of times. Its antigen remains unknown. Germline loops: CDR1 LNHDA, CDR2 SQIVND (reference sequence). The CDR3 runs to 14 residues. V gave up 5 bases and J gave up 1 base, with 12 bases separating them.

V usage is TRBV19 and J usage is TRBJ2-7; D may correspond to TRBD1 or TRBD2 (5 bases each). This receptor was obtained from a human donor with aplastic anemia. The sequenced material came from sorted CD4+, CD8+, or CD8+CD57+ T cells (not recorded which) from PBMCs. CDR3 loop: CASSGRDGSYEQYF. The CDR3 bases are TGTGCCAGTAGTGGCCGGGACGGGTCCTACGAGCAGTACTTC. Based on the CDR3 plus reference TRBV19 and TRBJ2-7, the full variable domain is DGGITQSPKYLFRKEGQNVTLSCEQNLNHDAMYWYRQDPGQGLRLIYYSQIVNDFQKGDIAEGYSVSREKKESFPLTVTSAQKNPTAFYLCASSGRDGSYEQYFGPGTRLTVT.